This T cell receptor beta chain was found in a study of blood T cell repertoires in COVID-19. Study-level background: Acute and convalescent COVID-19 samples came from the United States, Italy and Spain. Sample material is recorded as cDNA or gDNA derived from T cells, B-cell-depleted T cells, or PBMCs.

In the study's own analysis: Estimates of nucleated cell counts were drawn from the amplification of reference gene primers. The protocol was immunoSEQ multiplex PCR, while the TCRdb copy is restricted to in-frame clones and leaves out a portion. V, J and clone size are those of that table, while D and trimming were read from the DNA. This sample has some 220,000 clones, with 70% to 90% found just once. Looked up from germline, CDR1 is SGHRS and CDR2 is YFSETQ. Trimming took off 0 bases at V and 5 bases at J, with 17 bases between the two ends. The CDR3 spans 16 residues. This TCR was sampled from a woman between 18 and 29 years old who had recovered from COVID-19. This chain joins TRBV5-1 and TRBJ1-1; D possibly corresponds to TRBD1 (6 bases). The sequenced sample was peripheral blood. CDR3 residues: CASSLDGIQGRTEAFF. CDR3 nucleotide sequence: TGCGCCAGCAGCTTGGACGGTATACAGGGTCGAACTGAAGCTTTCTTT.